A selection of T cell receptor beta chains follows, all from one sample in a study of blood T cell repertoires in COVID-19. Produced via immunoSEQ multiplex PCR; TCRdb's table is partial and in-frame only. The data contain hundreds of thousands of clones, around nine tenths of them singletons. The source material was peripheral blood. These receptors came from a woman aged 70-85 years with COVID-19, enrolled during active disease. Each CDR3 is given with its conserved first and last residue. A D gene is named only where the DNA matches it firmly. Size is stated for part of the rows, as once, few or many counts, or as a class when the clone is expanded.

>TRBJ1-2|TRBV24-1|NA|TRBD1
CATSDPGQGAQGYTF
TGTGCCACCAGTGACCCCGGACAGGGGGCGCAGGGCTACACCTTC
>TRBJ2-7|TRBV9|NA|NA
CASSVAGRQNEQYF
TGTGCCAGCAGCGTAGCAGGGCGGCAGAACGAGCAGTACTTC
>TRBJ2-5|TRBV12-3/TRBV12-4|NA|NA
CASSLGQSETQYF
TGTGCCAGCAGTTTAGGACAGTCGGAGACCCAGTACTTC
>TRBJ2-2|TRBV6-5|few|TRBD2
CASSYETSGSTGELFF
TGTGCCAGCAGTTACGAGACTAGCGGTAGTACCGGGGAGCTGTTTTTT
>TRBJ1-2|TRBV6-5|NA|TRBD1
CAAQGGQAFYGYTF
TGTGCCGCCCAGGGGGGACAGGCCTTCTATGGCTACACCTTC
>TRBJ1-2|TRBV6-1|NA|NA
CASSEALRVNYGYTF
TGTGCCAGCAGTGAAGCGCTACGGGTGAACTATGGCTACACCTTC
>TRBJ2-3|TRBV9|NA|TRBD2
CASSATSGGIYTQYF
TGTGCCAGCAGCGCGACTAGCGGGGGGATATATACGCAGTATTTT
>TRBJ2-1|TRBV14|NA|TRBD2
CASSPKRGVYNEQFF
TGTGCCAGCAGCCCGAAGCGGGGGGTTTACAATGAGCAGTTCTTC
>TRBJ2-7|TRBV6-5|NA|TRBD1
CASSGTGISYEQYF
TGTGCCAGCAGCGGGACAGGGATCTCCTACGAGCAGTACTTC
>TRBJ2-2|TRBV7-2|NA|TRBD1
CASSLDRGGELFF
TGTGCCAGCAGCTTAGACAGGGGCGGGGAGCTGTTTTTT
>TRBJ2-7|TRBV7-2|NA|TRBD1
CASSWDRAGEQYF
TGTGCCAGCAGCTGGGACAGGGCGGGCGAGCAGTACTTC
>TRBJ1-5|TRBV2|few|NA
CASGLEQPQHF
TGTGCCAGCGGTCTAGAACAGCCCCAGCATTTT
>TRBJ2-5|TRBV19|NA|TRBD1
CASSTGGGVETQYF
TGTGCCAGTAGTACAGGGGGCGGCGTGGAGACCCAGTACTTC
>TRBJ1-5|TRBV6-5|once|TRBD1
CAGGSPSNQPQHF
TGTGCAGGGGGCTCTCCCTCCAATCAGCCCCAGCATTTT
>TRBJ1-1|TRBV19|once|TRBD1
CASSLTPGQGITEAFF
TGTGCCAGTAGTTTAACGCCGGGACAGGGGATCACTGAAGCTTTCTTT
>TRBJ1-2|TRBV3-1/TRBV3-2|NA|NA
CASPGIYVRGYTF
TGTGCCAGCCCGGGAATCTATGTTAGGGGCTACACCTTC
>TRBJ2-6|TRBV23-1|NA|TRBD1
CASSSPGQAPGANVLTF
TGCGCCAGCAGTTCTCCGGGACAGGCACCCGGGGCCAACGTCCTGACTTTC
>TRBJ1-2|TRBV27|once|NA
CASSTGRRYGYTF
TGTGCCAGCAGTACGGGTCGCCGCTATGGCTACACCTTC
>TRBJ2-7|TRBV4-1|NA|NA
CASSSPGSSYEQYF
TGCGCCAGCAGCTCTCCCGGGAGCTCCTACGAGCAGTACTTC
>TRBJ1-1|TRBV18|NA|NA
CASSPVQGGAEAFF
TGTGCCAGCTCCCCAGTCCAGGGCGGCGCTGAAGCTTTCTTT
>TRBJ1-3|TRBV28|NA|NA
CASFPMTAGNTIYF
TGTGCCAGCTTTCCGATGACTGCTGGAAACACCATATATTTT
>TRBJ2-3|TRBV4-1|NA|NA
CASSQKGLGGVTDTQYF
TGCGCCAGCAGCCAAAAGGGTTTGGGGGGTGTCACAGATACGCAGTATTTT
>TRBJ2-7|TRBV5-1|NA|TRBD1
CASSLGTGGIYEQYF
TGCGCCAGCAGCTTGGGGACAGGGGGTATTTACGAGCAGTACTTC
>TRBJ1-6|TRBV10-3|NA|NA
CAIAPVPTNSPLHF
TGTGCCATCGCCCCCGTACCAACAAATTCACCCCTCCACTTT
>TRBJ1-5|TRBV28|NA|NA
CASSLGRLSNQPQHF
TGTGCCAGCAGTTTAGGCAGACTTAGCAATCAGCCCCAGCATTTT
>TRBJ1-1|TRBV9|few|NA
CASSVGGEGTEAFF
TGTGCCAGCAGCGTAGGGGGGGAGGGCACTGAAGCTTTCTTT
>TRBJ1-4|TRBV19|NA|TRBD1
CASSPHRGTNEKLFF
TGTGCCAGTAGTCCTCACAGGGGAACTAATGAAAAACTGTTTTTT
>TRBJ2-1|TRBV19|NA|TRBD1
CASRRTGDDEQFF
TGTGCCAGTAGACGGACAGGGGATGATGAGCAGTTCTTC
>TRBJ2-3|TRBV4-1|NA|NA
CASSQEAFSDTQYF
TGCGCCAGCAGCCAAGAGGCCTTTTCAGATACGCAGTATTTT
>TRBJ2-7|TRBV5-1|NA|TRBD1
CASRWTGTYEQYF
TGCGCCAGCAGATGGACAGGGACCTACGAGCAGTACTTC
>TRBJ1-1|TRBV2|NA|TRBD1
CAISGQGGTEAFF
TGTGCCATCTCCGGACAGGGTGGCACTGAAGCTTTCTTT
>TRBJ1-1|TRBV6-5|NA|NA
CASITPGEAFF
TGTGCCAGCATTACACCGGGAGAAGCTTTCTTT
>TRBJ2-1|TRBV4-2|NA|TRBD2
CASSQEGRLAGGHNEQFF
TGTGCCAGCAGCCAAGAAGGGCGACTAGCGGGGGGGCACAATGAGCAGTTCTTC
>TRBJ2-2|TRBV9|NA|NA
CASSPTDKPNTGELFF
TGTGCCAGCAGCCCGACGGACAAACCGAACACCGGGGAGCTGTTTTTT
>TRBJ1-6|TRBV7-9|NA|NA
CASSSLPSSPLHF
TGTGCCAGCAGCTCCTTACCTAGTTCACCCCTCCACTTT
>TRBJ1-6|TRBV5-6|once|NA
CASSLGRSSYNSPLHF
TGTGCCAGCAGCTTGGGCCGGAGCTCCTATAATTCACCCCTCCACTTT
>TRBJ1-5|TRBV9|NA|NA
CASSVEGQTNQPQHF
TGTGCCAGCAGCGTAGAAGGACAGACCAATCAGCCCCAGCATTTT
>TRBJ1-2|TRBV28|NA|NA
CASAWGGGYTF
TGTGCCAGCGCTTGGGGGGGTGGCTACACCTTC
>TRBJ1-5|TRBV5-6|NA|NA
CASSPSGGGSNQPQHF
TGTGCCAGCAGCCCGTCGGGGGGAGGGAGCAATCAGCCCCAGCATTTT
>TRBJ1-1|TRBV7-9|NA|TRBD1
CASSPVTGGRGTEAFF
TGTGCCAGCAGCCCAGTGACAGGGGGCAGAGGAACTGAAGCTTTCTTT
>TRBJ1-2|TRBV27|NA|NA
CASSFGANYGYTF
TGTGCCAGCAGTTTTGGGGCCAACTATGGCTACACCTTC
>TRBJ1-5|TRBV19|NA|NA
CASNIQGGSNQPQHF
TGTGCCAGTAATATACAGGGTGGAAGCAATCAGCCCCAGCATTTT
>TRBJ2-2|TRBV30|NA|NA
CAWSVRGPGELFF
TGTGCCTGGAGTGTACGCGGTCCCGGGGAGCTGTTTTTT
>TRBJ2-2|TRBV7-3|once|TRBD1
CASSPTGGVAGELFF
TGTGCCAGCAGTCCTACAGGGGGAGTTGCCGGGGAGCTGTTTTTT
>TRBJ2-2|TRBV18|NA|NA
CASSLQEDTGELFF
TGTGCCAGCTCCCTTCAAGAGGATACCGGGGAGCTGTTTTTT
>TRBJ2-1|TRBV15|NA|NA
CATSTAGFPYNEQFF
TGTGCCACCAGCACCGCGGGGTTCCCCTACAATGAGCAGTTCTTC